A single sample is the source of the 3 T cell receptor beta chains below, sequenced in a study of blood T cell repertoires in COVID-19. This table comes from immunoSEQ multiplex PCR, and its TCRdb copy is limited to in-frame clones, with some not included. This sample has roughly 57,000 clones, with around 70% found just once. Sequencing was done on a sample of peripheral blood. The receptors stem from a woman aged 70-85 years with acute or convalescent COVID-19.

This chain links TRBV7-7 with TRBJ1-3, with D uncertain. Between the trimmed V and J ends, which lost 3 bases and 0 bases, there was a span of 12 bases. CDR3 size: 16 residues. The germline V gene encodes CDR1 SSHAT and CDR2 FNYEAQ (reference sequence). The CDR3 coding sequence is TGTGCCAGCAGCTTGGGAGGGCTCGGCTCTGGAAACACCATATATTTT. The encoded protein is CASSLGGLGSGNTIYF. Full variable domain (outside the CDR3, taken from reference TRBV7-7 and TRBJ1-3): GAGVSQSPRYKVTKRGQDVTLRCDPISSHATLYWYQQALGQGPEFLTYFNYEAQPDKSGLPSDRFSAERPEGSISTLTIQRTEQRDSAMYRCASSLGGLGSGNTIYFGEGSWLTVV.

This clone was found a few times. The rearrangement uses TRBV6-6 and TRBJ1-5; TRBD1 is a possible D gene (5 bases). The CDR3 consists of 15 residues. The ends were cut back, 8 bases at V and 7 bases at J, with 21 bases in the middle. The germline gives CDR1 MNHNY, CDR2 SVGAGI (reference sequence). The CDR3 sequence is CASCSPLGTKQPQHF. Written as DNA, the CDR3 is TGTGCCAGCTGTTCTCCCTTAGGGACTAAACAGCCCCAGCATTTT.

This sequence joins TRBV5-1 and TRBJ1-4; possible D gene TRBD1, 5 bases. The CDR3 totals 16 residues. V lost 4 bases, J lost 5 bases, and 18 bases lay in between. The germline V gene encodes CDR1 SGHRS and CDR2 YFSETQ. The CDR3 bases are TGCGCCAGCAGCGAAGGCGCTTTGCAGGGAAATGAAAAACTGTTTTTT. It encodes CASSEGALQGNEKLFF. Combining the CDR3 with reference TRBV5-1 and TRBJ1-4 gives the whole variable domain KAGVTQTPRYLIKTRGQQVTLSCSPISGHRSVSWYQQTPGQGLQFLFEYFSETQRNKGNFPGRFSGRQFSNSRSEMNVSTLELGDSALYLCASSEGALQGNEKLFFGSGTQLSVL.